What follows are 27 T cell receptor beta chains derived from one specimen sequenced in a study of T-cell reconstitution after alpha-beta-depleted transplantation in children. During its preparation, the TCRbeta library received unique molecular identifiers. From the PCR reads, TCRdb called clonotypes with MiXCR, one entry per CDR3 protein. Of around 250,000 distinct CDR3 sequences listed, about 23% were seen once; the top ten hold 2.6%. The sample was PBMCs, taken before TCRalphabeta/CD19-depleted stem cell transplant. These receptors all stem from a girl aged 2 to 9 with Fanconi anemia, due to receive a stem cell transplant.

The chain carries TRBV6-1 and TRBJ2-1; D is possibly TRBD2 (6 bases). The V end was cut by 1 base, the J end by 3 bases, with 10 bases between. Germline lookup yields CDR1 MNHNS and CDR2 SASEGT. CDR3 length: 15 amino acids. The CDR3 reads CASSEGGTFYNEQFF. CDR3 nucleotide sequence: TGTGCCAGCAGTGAAGGAGGGACTTTCTACAATGAGCAGTTCTTC.

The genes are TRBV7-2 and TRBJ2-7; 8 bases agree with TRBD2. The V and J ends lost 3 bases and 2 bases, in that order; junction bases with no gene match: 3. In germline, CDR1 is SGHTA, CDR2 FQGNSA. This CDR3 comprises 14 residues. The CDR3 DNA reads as TGTGCCAGCAGCTTCATGACTAGCGCCTACGAGCAGTACTTC. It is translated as CASSFMTSAYEQYF.

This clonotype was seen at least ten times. The CDR3 nucleotides are TGCAGCGGGGGAGGGGACTACGAGCAGTACTTC. Translating it yields CSGGGDYEQYF. The chain links TRBV29-1 to TRBJ2-7, with 7 bases lining up with TRBD2. V lost 7 bases, J lost 3 bases, and 3 bases stayed unmatched. Germline V CDR1 and CDR2: SQVTM, ANQGSEA. The CDR3 consists of 11 residues.

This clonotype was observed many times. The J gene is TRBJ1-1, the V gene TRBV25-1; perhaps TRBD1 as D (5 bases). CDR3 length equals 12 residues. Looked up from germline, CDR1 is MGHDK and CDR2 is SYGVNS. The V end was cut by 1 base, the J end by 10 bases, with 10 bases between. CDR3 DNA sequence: TGTGCCAGCAGTGAATTGCTGGGGGGAGCTTTCTTT. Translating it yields CASSELLGGAFF.

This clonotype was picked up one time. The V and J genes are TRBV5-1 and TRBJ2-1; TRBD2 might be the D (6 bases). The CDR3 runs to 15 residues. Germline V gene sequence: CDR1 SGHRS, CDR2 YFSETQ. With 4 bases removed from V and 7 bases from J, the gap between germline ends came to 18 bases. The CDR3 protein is CASSPAGPIDNEQFF. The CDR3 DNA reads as TGCGCCAGCAGCCCCGCGGGACCGATTGATAATGAGCAGTTCTTC.

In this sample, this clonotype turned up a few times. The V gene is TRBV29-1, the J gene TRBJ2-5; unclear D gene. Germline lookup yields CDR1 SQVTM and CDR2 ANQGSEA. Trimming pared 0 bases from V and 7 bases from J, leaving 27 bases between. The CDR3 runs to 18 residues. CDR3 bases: TGCAGCGTTGAAGATCAGGTTGAACCACCACCACCGAGAGGGACCCAGTACTTC. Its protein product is CSVEDQVEPPPPRGTQYF.

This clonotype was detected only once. The CDR3 DNA reads as TGTGCCAGCAGCGTAGGCAGGAGCAATCAGCCCCAGCATTTT. This translates into CASSVGRSNQPQHF. The rearrangement links TRBV9 to TRBJ1-5, with no clear D. The V gene lost 0 bases and the J gene lost 1 base, with 5 bases spanning the gap. The germline V gene encodes CDR1 SGDLS and CDR2 YYNGEE. The length of the CDR3 is 14 residues.

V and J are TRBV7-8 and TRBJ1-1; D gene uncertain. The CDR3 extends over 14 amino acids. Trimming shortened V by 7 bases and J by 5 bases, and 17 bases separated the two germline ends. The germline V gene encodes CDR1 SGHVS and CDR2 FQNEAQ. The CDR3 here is CASTDSGGRTEAFF. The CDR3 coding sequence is TGTGCCAGCACTGACTCTGGCGGAAGAACTGAAGCTTTCTTT.

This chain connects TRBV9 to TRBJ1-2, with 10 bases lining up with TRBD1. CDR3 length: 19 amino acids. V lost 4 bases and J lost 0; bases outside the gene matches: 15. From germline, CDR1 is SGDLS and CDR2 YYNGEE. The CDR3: CASSPLTGTGVLSNYGYTF. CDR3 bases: TGTGCCAGCAGCCCCCTAACCGGGACAGGGGTCCTATCTAACTATGGCTACACCTTC.

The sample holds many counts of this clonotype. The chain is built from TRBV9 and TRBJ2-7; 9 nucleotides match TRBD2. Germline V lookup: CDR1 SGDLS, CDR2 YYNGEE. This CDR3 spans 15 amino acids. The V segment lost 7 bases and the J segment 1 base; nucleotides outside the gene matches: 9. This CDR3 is CASSSASGTSYEQYF. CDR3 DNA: TGTGCCAGCTCCTCGGCTAGCGGGACTTCCTACGAGCAGTACTTC. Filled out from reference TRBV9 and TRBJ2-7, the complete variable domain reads DSGVTQTPKHLITATGQRVTLRCSPRSGDLSVYWYQQSLDQGLQFLIQYYNGEERAKGNILERFSAQQFPDLHSELNLSSLELGDSALYFCASSSASGTSYEQYFGPGTRLTVT.

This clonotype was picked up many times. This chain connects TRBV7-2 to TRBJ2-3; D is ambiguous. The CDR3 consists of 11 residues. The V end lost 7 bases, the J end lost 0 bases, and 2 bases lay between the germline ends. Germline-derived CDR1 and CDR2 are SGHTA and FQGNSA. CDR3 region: CASTSTDTQYF. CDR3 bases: TGTGCCAGCACAAGCACAGATACGCAGTATTTT.

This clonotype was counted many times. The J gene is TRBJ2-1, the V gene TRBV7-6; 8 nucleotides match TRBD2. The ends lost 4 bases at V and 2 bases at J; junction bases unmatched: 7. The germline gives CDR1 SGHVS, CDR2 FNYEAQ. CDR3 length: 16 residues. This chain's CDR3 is CASSSPGGIPYNEQFF. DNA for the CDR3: TGTGCCAGCAGCTCCCCGGGGGGGATCCCCTACAATGAGCAGTTCTTC.

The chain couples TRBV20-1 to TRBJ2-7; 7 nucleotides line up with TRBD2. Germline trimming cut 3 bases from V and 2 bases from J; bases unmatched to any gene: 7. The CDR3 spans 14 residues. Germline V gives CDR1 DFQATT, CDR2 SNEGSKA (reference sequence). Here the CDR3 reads CSASIWEGPYEQYF. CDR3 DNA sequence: TGCAGTGCTAGTATCTGGGAGGGCCCCTACGAGCAGTACTTC.

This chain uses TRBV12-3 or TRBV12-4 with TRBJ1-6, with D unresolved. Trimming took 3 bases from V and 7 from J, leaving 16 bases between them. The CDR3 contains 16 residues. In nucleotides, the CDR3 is TGTGCCAGCAGTTTCGAATCCGGGATGGGGAATTCACCCCTCCACTTT. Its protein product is CASSFESGMGNSPLHF.

The CDR3 region has the DNA TGTGCCAGCAGCCCGGTTCTAGCGGGGGGGTACAATGAGCAGTTCTTC. This codes for CASSPVLAGGYNEQFF. This sequence joins TRBV7-6 and TRBJ2-1, with 12 bases aligning to TRBD2. CDR1 SGHVS and CDR2 FNYEAQ come from the germline V gene. The CDR3 is 16 amino acids. The J segment lost 4 bases and the V segment lost 5 bases, leaving 6 bases of the junction unmatched.

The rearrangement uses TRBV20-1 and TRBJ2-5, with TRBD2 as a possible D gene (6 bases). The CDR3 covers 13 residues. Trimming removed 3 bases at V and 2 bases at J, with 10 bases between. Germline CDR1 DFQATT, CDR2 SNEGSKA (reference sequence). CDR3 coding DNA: TGCAGTGCTAGTGGACTACCTCAAGAGACCCAGTACTTC. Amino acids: CSASGLPQETQYF.

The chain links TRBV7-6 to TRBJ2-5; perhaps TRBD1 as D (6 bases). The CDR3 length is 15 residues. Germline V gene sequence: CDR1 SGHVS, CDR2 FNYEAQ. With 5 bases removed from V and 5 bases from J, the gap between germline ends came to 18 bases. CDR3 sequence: CASSEGAGVGETQYF. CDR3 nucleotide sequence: TGTGCCAGCAGCGAAGGGGCAGGGGTCGGTGAGACCCAGTACTTC.

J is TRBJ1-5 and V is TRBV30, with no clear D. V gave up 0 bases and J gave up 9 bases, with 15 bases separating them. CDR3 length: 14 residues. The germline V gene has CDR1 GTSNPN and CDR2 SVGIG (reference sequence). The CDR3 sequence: CAWSVVTGEGPQHF. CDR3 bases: TGTGCCTGGAGTGTAGTAACGGGTGAAGGGCCCCAGCATTTT.

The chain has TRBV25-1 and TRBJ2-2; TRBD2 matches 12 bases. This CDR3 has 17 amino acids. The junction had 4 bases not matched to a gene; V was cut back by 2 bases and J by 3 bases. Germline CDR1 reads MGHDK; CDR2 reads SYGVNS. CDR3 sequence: CASSELAGGLDTGELFF. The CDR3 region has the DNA TGTGCCAGCAGTGAACTAGCGGGAGGGCTTGACACCGGGGAGCTGTTTTTT. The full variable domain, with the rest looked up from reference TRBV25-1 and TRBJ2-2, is EADIYQTPRYLVIGTGKKITLECSQTMGHDKMYWYQQDPGMELHLIHYSYGVNSTEKGDLSSESTVSRIRTEHFPLTLESARPSHTSQYLCASSELAGGLDTGELFFGEGSRLTVL.

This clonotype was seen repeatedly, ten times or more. Written as DNA, the CDR3 is TGTGCCAGCAGCACCTTCTACGAGCAGTACTTC. Protein sequence: CASSTFYEQYF. The gene calls are TRBV28 and TRBJ2-7; D unresolved. The CDR3 covers 11 residues. The V end was cut by 6 bases, the J end by 3 bases, with 6 bases between. Germline loops: CDR1 MDHEN, CDR2 SYDVKM.

CDR3 sequence: CASSLSLAYNEQFF. In DNA form, the CDR3 reads TGTGCCAGCAGCTTATCCCTAGCCTACAATGAGCAGTTCTTC. This chain connects TRBV7-2 to TRBJ2-1; D unclear. Germline CDR1 reads SGHTA; CDR2 reads FQGNSA. Trimming removed 2 bases at V and 2 bases at J, with 7 bases between. CDR3 length: 14 amino acids.

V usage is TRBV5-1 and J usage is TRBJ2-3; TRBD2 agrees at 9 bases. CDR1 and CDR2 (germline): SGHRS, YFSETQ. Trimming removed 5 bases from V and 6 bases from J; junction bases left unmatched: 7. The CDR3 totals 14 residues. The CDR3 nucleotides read TGCGCCAGCAGTAGACTGACTAGCGGTGATACGCAGTATTTT. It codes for CASSRLTSGDTQYF.

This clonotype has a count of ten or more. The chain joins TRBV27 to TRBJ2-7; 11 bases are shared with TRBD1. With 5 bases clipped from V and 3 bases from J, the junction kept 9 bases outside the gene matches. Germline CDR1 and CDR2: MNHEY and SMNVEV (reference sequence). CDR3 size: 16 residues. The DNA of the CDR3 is TGTGCCAGCAGTGAGGGACAGGGGGTGCCACTCTACGAGCAGTACTTC. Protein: CASSEGQGVPLYEQYF.

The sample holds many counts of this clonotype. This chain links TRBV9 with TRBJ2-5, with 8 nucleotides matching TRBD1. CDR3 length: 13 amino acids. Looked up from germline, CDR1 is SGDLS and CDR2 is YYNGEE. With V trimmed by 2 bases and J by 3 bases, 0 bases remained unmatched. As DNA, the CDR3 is TGTGCCAGCAGCGTGGACAGGGAAGAGACCCAGTACTTC. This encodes CASSVDREETQYF.

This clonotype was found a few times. In nucleotides, the CDR3 is TGTGCCAGCAGTTCTCCGTCCCTCTTCAATGAGCAGTTCTTC. Amino acid sequence: CASSSPSLFNEQFF. The V and J genes are TRBV28 and TRBJ2-1, with D unresolved. Germline CDR1 reads MDHEN; CDR2 reads SYDVKM. The V end was cut by 4 bases, the J end by 6 bases, with 13 bases between. CDR3 length: 14 residues.

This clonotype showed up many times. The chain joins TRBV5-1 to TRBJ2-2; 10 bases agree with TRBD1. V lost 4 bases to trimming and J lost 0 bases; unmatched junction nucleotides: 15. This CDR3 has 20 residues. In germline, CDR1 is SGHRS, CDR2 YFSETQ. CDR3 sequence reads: CASSPILGQGWSTNTGELFF. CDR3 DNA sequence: TGCGCCAGCAGCCCGATTTTGGGACAGGGGTGGTCGACGAACACCGGGGAGCTGTTTTTT.

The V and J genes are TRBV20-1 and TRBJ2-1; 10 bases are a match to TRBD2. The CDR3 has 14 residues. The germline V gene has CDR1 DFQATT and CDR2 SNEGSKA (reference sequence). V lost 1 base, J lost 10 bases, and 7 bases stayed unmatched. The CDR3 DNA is TGCAGTGCTAGAGTGGGGCTACTAGCGGGGGAGCAGTTCTTC. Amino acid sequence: CSARVGLLAGEQFF.